Detailed here is one TCR beta chain. What it binds is unknown. This CDR3 region has 12 residues. From germline, CDR1 is MNHEY and CDR2 SMNVEV (reference sequence). Trimming removed 5 bases at V and 1 base at J, with 2 bases between. The PCR had 60 Vbeta and 13 Jbeta primers. TCRdb keeps only in-frame clones here, not all; method: immunoSEQ multiplex PCR. The top ten hold more than 3% of the sample, which has about 130,000 clones, about 84% seen once. The entry originates in a study of cytomegalovirus exposure and HLA in healthy donors. Study summary: Most donors, about 77% of 398 genotyped, fell in the Caucasian-associated ancestry cluster.

Overall study results and limits: Available immune exposure information covered CMV serostatus only.

The receptor comes from a man aged 35-49 years in good health and CMV-seronegative. Sequencing was carried out using PBMCs. V usage is TRBV27 and J usage is TRBJ2-2; D uncertain. The CDR3 loop is CASSRNTGELFF. The CDR3 DNA sequence: TGTGCCAGCAGTCGGAACACCGGGGAGCTGTTTTTT.